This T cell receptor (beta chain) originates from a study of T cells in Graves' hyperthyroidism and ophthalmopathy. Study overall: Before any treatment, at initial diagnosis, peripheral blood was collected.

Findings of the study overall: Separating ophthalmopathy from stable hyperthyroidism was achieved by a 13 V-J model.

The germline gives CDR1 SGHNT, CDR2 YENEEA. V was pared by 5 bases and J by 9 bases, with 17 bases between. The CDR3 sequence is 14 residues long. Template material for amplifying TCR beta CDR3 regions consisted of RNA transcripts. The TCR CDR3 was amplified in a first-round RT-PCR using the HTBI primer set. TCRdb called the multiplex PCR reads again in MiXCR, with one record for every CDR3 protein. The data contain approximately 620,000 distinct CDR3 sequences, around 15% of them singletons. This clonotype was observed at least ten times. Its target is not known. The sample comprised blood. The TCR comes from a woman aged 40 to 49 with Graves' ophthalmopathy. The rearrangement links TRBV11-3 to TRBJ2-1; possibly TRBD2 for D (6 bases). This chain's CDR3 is CASSLRRAGSEQFF. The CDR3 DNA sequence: TGTGCCAGCAGCCTTCGGAGGGCCGGGAGTGAGCAGTTCTTC.